This T cell receptor (beta chain) was captured in a study of T cells after yellow fever vaccination. Study-wide findings and caveats: Faster peaking, at day 5 versus 15, marked a secondary response that was weaker. A large majority of primary-vaccination clones showed up again after the booster (about 97% CD4, around 90% CD8). Some clonotypes, a small share, were shared between CD4 and CD8 compartments.

A single record per CDR3 protein comes from TCRdb applying MiXCR to the 5' RACE reads. Of about 340,000 distinct CDR3 sequences in the sample, almost 4% were seen once. Trimming left V 7 bases short and J 6 bases short, with 15 bases between. The CDR3 contains 13 residues. Per the germline V gene, CDR1 is LNHDA and CDR2 is SQIVND (reference sequence). There are a few counts of this clonotype. Its antigen is not identified. The specimen was PBMCs, collected 5 days after the yellow fever booster vaccination. The TCR was taken from a man aged 18 to 30 who received the YFV17D yellow fever vaccine. The gene calls are TRBV19 and TRBJ1-1; D is unresolved. DNA for the CDR3: TGTGCCAGTACCATCACCGGCGGGGCTGAAGCTTTCTTT. Protein: CASTITGGAEAFF.